The sequence of this T cell receptor (beta chain) was determined in a study of T cell repertoires in cytomegalovirus infection (dated by TCRdb to the late 2010s). Notes on the research overall: Recently identified HLA-C-restricted CMV epitopes, whose presentation resists viral immunomodulation, were targeted by peptide stimulations together with well-studied HLA-B-restricted epitopes. Donor HLA type was relevant to the analysis, because carriage of CMV infection together with the matching HLA type was indicated by public TCR beta signatures.

These reads were obtained on an Illumina HiSeq 1500. The public reads were run again by TCRdb, first through fastp at Q25 and then through MiXCR, and only productive beta chains were kept. Rows with one shared CDR3 protein collapse into an entry with the most common genes and DNA. In this sample the table shows some 920,000 distinct CDR3 sequences, around 31% of which occur a single time. Over 12% of the sample lies in the top ten. Per the publication, the treatment or condition label means: in vitro stimulation with specific CMV peptide epitopes to enrich CMV-specific T cells. The investigation overall reported the following: Cumulative frequency of public TCR beta family members discriminated carriers of CMV infection plus the relevant HLA type in this cohort and an independent approximately 370-donor cohort. The ex vivo response was dominated by HLA-C-restricted CMV-specific TCR beta clonotypes, and the single most frequent clonotype in two of eight donors was supplied by these HLA-C-restricted clonotypes.

With respect to this clonotype: Its binding antigen is unknown. This CDR3 fails to terminate in the conserved phenylalanine or tryptophan, so it likely reflects a read error.

Sequenced material: cultured CD8+ T cells from PBMCs, taken from culture after CMV antigen stimulation. This sequence was found in a human donor in good health (CMV status not recorded). Some clones in this sample may be carry-over from other donors' samples.

CDR3 sequence: CASSLTRDYIDNEQFI. The base sequence is TGTGCCAGCAGCCTTACGCGGGACTATATTGACAATGAGCAGTTCATC. The sequence joins TRBV28 to TRBJ2-1; the central 7 bases match TRBD2. V has 6 bases trimmed and J has 5 bases trimmed; junction bases matching no gene number 13. CDR1 and CDR2 are read off the germline V gene as MDHEN and SYDVKM. Termini included, the CDR3 measures 16 amino acids. The only DNA kept is the CDR3, 48 bases in frame from the first base.